These T cell receptor beta chains were read from a single sample in a study of radiotherapy plus CTLA-4 blockade in lung cancer. TCRdb's copy holds only in-frame clones and misses some; the assay was immunoSEQ multiplex PCR. The profile shows about 110,000 clones, roughly 77% of them singletons. The material sequenced was peripheral blood, taken from a patient treated with radiotherapy plus ipilimumab. These receptors came from a human donor with non-small cell lung cancer that progressed on radiotherapy plus ipilimumab. Some clones in this sample may be carry-over from other donors' samples. Both conserved end residues are trimmed from each CDR3. Fields, in order: J gene, V gene, CDR3 protein.

TRBJ1-2	TRBV11-1	ASSRDSYGYT
TRBJ2-5	TRBV2	ASSVEPETQY
TRBJ1-6	TRBV4-3	ASSQDFPTARPLH
TRBJ1-5	TRBV28	ASSLYGGQPQH
TRBJ2-2	TRBV4-2	ASSQVTGDWGAGELF
TRBJ2-2	TRBV5-1	ASSLDNTGELF
TRBJ1-2	TRBV7-2	ASSALGGAGGYT
TRBJ2-1	TRBV6-1	ATISNEQF
TRBJ1-2	TRBV4-3	ASSQERTGEGGYT
TRBJ2-2	TRBV9	ASSPLPRTSGGRNTGELF
TRBJ2-3	TRBV6-4	ASSQTGTSIDTQY
TRBJ2-5	TRBV2	ASSEIGLSGGETQY
TRBJ2-5	TRBV6-1	ASSEGPYGSETQY
TRBJ1-1	TRBV18	ASSPTGVKNTEAF
TRBJ1-1	TRBV9	ASSPQIGGADTEAF
TRBJ2-1	TRBV6-4	ASSELAGGFNEQF
TRBJ2-7	TRBV13	ASRNTPYEQY
TRBJ2-1	TRBV6-4	ASARGSSYNEQF
TRBJ2-1	TRBV5-1	ASSSTGVVNNEQF
TRBJ2-5	TRBV7-8	ASSLSPSETQY
TRBJ1-3	TRBV4-3	ASSRRDSGNTIY
TRBJ1-5	TRBV28	ASSLSYSNQPQH
TRBJ1-1	TRBV2	ASSELTTEAF
TRBJ2-5	TRBV4-3	ASSLWTGGRETQY
TRBJ2-7	TRBV7-9	ASRRVADSYEQY
TRBJ1-6	TRBV10-3	AISPDRYNSPLH
TRBJ2-1	TRBV5-1	ASRVGHNEQF
TRBJ1-5	TRBV7-8	ASSFLVQVSNQPQH
TRBJ1-4	TRBV19	ATRDRGGFREKLF
TRBJ1-1	TRBV25-1	ASSSRTVQNTEAF
TRBJ1-2	TRBV5-1	ASSENRGQDGYT
TRBJ1-4	TRBV25-1	ASRGPANEKLF
TRBJ1-3	TRBV12-5	ASGFAVSGNTIY
TRBJ1-4	TRBV5-6	ASSLGAGRKLF
TRBJ2-5	TRBV14	ASSQEWQGGEETQY
TRBJ1-4	TRBV28	ASSPTTGRLSEKLF
TRBJ1-1	TRBV7-6	ASSPRQGTSEAF
TRBJ1-2	TRBV9	ASSVDSLPSYGYT
TRBJ1-2	TRBV10-3	AISSTGEGYT
TRBJ2-5	TRBV9	ASSNGVSGQETQY
TRBJ2-1	TRBV4-1	ASSQGRRSSYNEQF
TRBJ2-3	TRBV15	ATSKSFDRSTDTQY